This T cell receptor beta chain appears in the sequencing data of a study of T cells in Graves' hyperthyroidism and ophthalmopathy. The wider study: Peripheral blood collection took place at initial diagnosis, before any treatment. Study-wide points: Blood shared most expanded thyroid clonotypes above 0.001.

RNA transcripts provided the source from which TCR beta CDR3 regions were amplified. A first-round RT-PCR of the TCR CDR3 used the HTBI primer set. TCRdb processed the multiplex PCR reads anew with MiXCR; each CDR3 protein has one entry. Found here are about 600,000 distinct CDR3 sequences, around 14% of them singletons; the top ten hold roughly 7.7%. Germline loops: CDR1 SEHNR, CDR2 FQNEAQ (reference sequence). The length of the CDR3 is 13 residues. V gave up 8 bases and J gave up 5 bases, with 13 bases separating them. With regard to this clonotype: Its antigen is not identified.

Ophthalmopathy patients showed a Clinical Activity Score of at least 3, NOSPECS grade of at least 4 and duration under 3 months. The sequence was obtained from a woman aged 18-29 years with Graves' ophthalmopathy. Sequencing was carried out using blood. The chain has TRBV7-9 and TRBJ2-1, with D unresolved. CDR3 sequence: CASSPHLHNEQFF. In DNA, the CDR3 is TGTGCCAGCTCGCCCCACCTTCACAATGAGCAGTTCTTC.